Shown below are 18 T cell receptor beta chains from a single sample sequenced in a study of T-cell reconstitution after alpha-beta-depleted transplantation in children. A library of TCRbeta sequences, prepared with unique molecular identifiers, was generated. TCRdb ran MiXCR on the PCR reads and lists one entry per CDR3 protein. The sample has about 360,000 distinct CDR3 sequences, more than 10% seen once; the top ten hold approximately 4.2%. The sample here was PBMCs, taken from the stem cell graft. Receptor source: a human donor who donated a stem cell graft to a child with Fanconi anemia.

This clonotype appeared a few times. The chain links TRBV20-1 to TRBJ2-3; 11 nucleotides align to TRBD2. V dropped 2 bases and J dropped 5; count of bases not matched to a gene: 12. The CDR3 runs to 17 residues. Germline values: CDR1 DFQATT, CDR2 SNEGSKA (reference sequence). For the CDR3, the DNA is TGCAGTGCTAGATCGTCTAGCGGGGGGCAGGGGATAGATACGCAGTATTTT. Protein sequence: CSARSSSGGQGIDTQYF.

This chain joins TRBV7-2 and TRBJ2-1; 7 bases align to TRBD2. The V gene's germline CDR1 is SGHTA and CDR2 FQGNSA. The CDR3 is made up of 15 amino acids. V trimming: 4 bases; J trimming: 6 bases; junction bases outside the gene matches: 9. The CDR3 spells CASSSAGGGFNEQFF. In DNA, the CDR3 is TGTGCCAGCAGCTCCGCTGGCGGGGGTTTCAATGAGCAGTTCTTC.

This clonotype showed up many times. CDR3 residues: CASWTAIPFEAFF. DNA for the CDR3: TGTGCCAGTTGGACAGCGATTCCCTTTGAAGCTTTCTTT. The V and J genes are TRBV27 and TRBJ1-1; a possible D gene is TRBD1 (6 bases). The CDR3 covers 13 residues. Trimming shortened V by 9 bases and J by 7 bases, and 18 bases separated the two germline ends. Germline V gene data show CDR1 as MNHEY and CDR2 as SMNVEV (reference sequence).

This clonotype was counted a few times. This chain joins TRBV5-1 and TRBJ1-2; D might be TRBD1 (5 bases). This CDR3 is 14 amino acids long. With 2 bases removed from V and 4 bases from J, the gap between germline ends came to 12 bases. Per germline, CDR1 SGHRS and CDR2 YFSETQ. This CDR3 is CASSFIDSPYGYTF. The CDR3 bases are TGCGCCAGCAGCTTTATTGACAGCCCCTATGGCTACACCTTC.

The chain couples TRBV14 to TRBJ1-1; 7 bases line up with TRBD1. V shed 6 bases, J shed 2 bases, and the junction held 9 bases outside the gene matches. The CDR3 runs to 15 residues. Germline lookup yields CDR1 SGHDN and CDR2 FVKESK. For the CDR3, the DNA is TGTGCCAGCAGTCCGACCGGGACAGCAAACACTGAAGCTTTCTTT. Encoded protein: CASSPTGTANTEAFF.

This clonotype was seen more than once but under ten times. The rearrangement uses TRBV4-3 and TRBJ2-1; D assignment may be TRBD1 or TRBD2 (6 bases each). There are 15 residues in the CDR3. The V gene lost 1 base and the J gene lost 8 bases, with 15 bases spanning the gap. Per the germline V gene, CDR1 is LGHNA and CDR2 is YSLEER. The CDR3 region is CASSQGGAELDEQFF. The CDR3 region has the DNA TGCGCCAGCAGCCAAGGGGGGGCCGAACTAGATGAGCAGTTCTTC.

This clonotype has a handful of counts. This chain links TRBV9 with TRBJ1-2, with a tentative D call TRBD1 (6 bases). Germline CDR1 is SGDLS and CDR2 is YYNGEE. The ends were cut back, 3 bases at V and 2 bases at J, with 11 bases in the middle. The CDR3 length is 14 residues. The CDR3 coding sequence is TGTGCCAGCAGCGAGGGGGGGATCAACTATGGCTACACCTTC. This codes for CASSEGGINYGYTF. The full variable domain, rest sourced from reference TRBV9 and TRBJ1-2, is DSGVTQTPKHLITATGQRVTLRCSPRSGDLSVYWYQQSLDQGLQFLIQYYNGEERAKGNILERFSAQQFPDLHSELNLSSLELGDSALYFCASSEGGINYGYTFGSGTRLTVV.

The chain has TRBV4-3 and TRBJ1-1; D possibly corresponds to TRBD1 (5 bases). Deletions cut 1 base from V and 4 bases from J, with 16 bases between. The CDR3 sequence is 16 residues long. Germline-derived CDR1 and CDR2 are LGHNA and YSLEER. The CDR3 bases are TGCGCCAGCAGCCAAGGATGGGGCACCAGGAGCACTGAAGCTTTCTTT. It yields the protein CASSQGWGTRSTEAFF.

The sample holds a few counts of this clonotype. The rearrangement uses TRBV28 and TRBJ1-5, with no clear D. Germline-derived CDR1 and CDR2 are MDHEN and SYDVKM. V was shortened by 5 bases and J by 3 bases, with 14 bases between the two germline ends. The CDR3 is 15 residues long. DNA for the CDR3: TGTGCCAGCAGTCCTCCTGGGAAATCCAATCAGCCCCAGCATTTT. It specifies CASSPPGKSNQPQHF.

The genes are TRBV4-3 and TRBJ1-1; D remains unclear. Trimming removed 4 bases from V and 7 bases from J, with 16 bases in between. From germline, CDR1 is LGHNA and CDR2 YSLEER. The CDR3 is made up of 14 amino acids. Here the CDR3 reads CASSPRLGQIEAFF. For the CDR3, the DNA is TGCGCCAGCAGCCCCCGCCTCGGCCAGATTGAAGCTTTCTTT.

The chain joins TRBV18 to TRBJ1-1; D is uncertain. The CDR3 consists of 13 residues. Germline V gene sequence: CDR1 KGHSH, CDR2 LQKENI. Trimming took 2 bases from V and 8 from J, leaving 12 bases between them. DNA for the CDR3: TGTGCCAGCTCACCATCCTTCGGGGAAGAAGCTTTCTTT. Protein: CASSPSFGEEAFF. The variable domain in full, completed from reference TRBV18 and TRBJ1-1, reads NAGVMQNPRHLVRRRGQEARLRCSPMKGHSHVYWYRQLPEEGLKFMVYLQKENIIDESGMPKERFSAEFPKEGPSILRIQQVVRGDSAAYFCASSPSFGEEAFFGQGTRLTVV.

The J gene is TRBJ1-6, the V gene TRBV7-2; D is unresolved. The CDR3 is 14 residues long. CDR1 and CDR2 from the germline V gene are SGHTA and FQGNSA. V lost 3 bases and J lost 6, with 9 bases in between. CDR3 amino acids: CASSLRTANSPLHF. The CDR3 DNA follows: TGTGCCAGCAGCTTGAGGACGGCTAATTCACCCCTCCACTTT.

The rearrangement joins TRBV29-1 to TRBJ2-3, with 12 bases matching TRBD2. Trimming removed 6 bases from V and 0 bases from J; junction bases left unmatched: 13. Germline-derived CDR1 and CDR2 are SQVTM and ANQGSEA. The CDR3 is 18 residues long. The CDR3 spells CSVKYLAGGETSTDTQYF. The CDR3 DNA follows: TGCAGCGTAAAATACCTAGCGGGGGGGGAGACTAGCACAGATACGCAGTATTTT.

This chain uses TRBV6-1 with TRBJ1-6; 9 positions match TRBD1. The CDR3 has 17 residues. V shed 5 bases and J 7 bases; nucleotides not matched to a gene: 12. The germline V gene encodes CDR1 MNHNS and CDR2 SASEGT. This chain's CDR3 is CASSPRLETGGNSPLHF. In DNA form, the CDR3 reads TGTGCCAGCAGTCCTAGGCTTGAGACAGGGGGGAATTCACCCCTCCACTTT.

In this sample, this clonotype turned up a few times. The chain couples TRBV12-3 or TRBV12-4 to TRBJ1-2; D unresolved. The V and J ends lost 5 bases and 1 base respectively, with 5 bases between them. This CDR3 contains 12 residues. CDR3: CASSINNYGYTF. CDR3 in DNA: TGTGCCAGCAGTATAAATAACTATGGCTACACCTTC.

This clonotype was detected a few times. This chain connects TRBV18 to TRBJ1-2; D uncertain. Deletions cut 2 bases from V and 5 bases from J, with 15 bases between. CDR1 and CDR2 (germline): KGHSH, LQKENI. The CDR3 has 15 residues. CDR3 coding DNA: TGTGCCAGCTCACCAGACGTAAAAGGAGATTATGGCTACACCTTC. Translating it yields CASSPDVKGDYGYTF.

CDR3 bases: TGCGCCAGCAGCTCAAACCCAGGGGCGATGAACACTGAAGCTTTCTTT. It is translated as CASSSNPGAMNTEAFF. V and J are TRBV5-1 and TRBJ1-1; D perhaps matches TRBD1 (6 bases). Per germline, CDR1 SGHRS and CDR2 YFSETQ. The CDR3 contains 16 residues. V was pared by 3 bases and J by 0 bases, with 15 bases between. Full variable domain (rest looked up from reference TRBV5-1 and TRBJ1-1): KAGVTQTPRYLIKTRGQQVTLSCSPISGHRSVSWYQQTPGQGLQFLFEYFSETQRNKGNFPGRFSGRQFSNSRSEMNVSTLELGDSALYLCASSSNPGAMNTEAFFGQGTRLTVV.

This clonotype was recorded many times. This chain uses TRBV12-3 or TRBV12-4 with TRBJ1-1, with no clear D. The CDR3 contains 14 residues. Trimming left V 8 bases short and J 5 bases short, with 18 bases between. CDR3 sequence: CASAGRRGSTEAFF. The CDR3 DNA sequence: TGTGCCAGCGCCGGGCGGCGGGGATCAACTGAAGCTTTCTTT.